Presented here are 22 T cell receptor beta chains from one specimen sequenced in a study of shared clonotypes between healthy human individuals. Profiled with immunoSEQ multiplex PCR; TCRdb holds only in-frame clones, not every one. The data contain 2 million to 2.5 million clones, approximately 90% of them seen just once; the ten biggest clones take up approximately 0.4%. The sequencing sample was made of naive CD4+ T cells from PBMCs. Specified subset: CD45RA+ positively selected. The receptor source for this set is a man between 18 and 35 years old in good health. Some clones in this sample may be carry-over from other donors' samples.

The chain is built from TRBV7-3 and TRBJ2-3; D is possibly TRBD2 (5 bases). Trimming removed 5 bases from V and 4 bases from J, with 16 bases in between. From germline, CDR1 is SGHTA and CDR2 FQGTGA. This CDR3 comprises 15 residues. CDR3 in amino acids: CASSPSGYRSDTQYF. The DNA of the CDR3 is TGTGCCAGCAGCCCCTCGGGATACCGTTCAGATACGCAGTATTTT.

The chain uses TRBV5-1 and TRBJ1-5; weak D call: TRBD1 (5 bases). Looked up from germline, CDR1 is SGHRS and CDR2 is YFSETQ. V was trimmed by 4 bases and J by 0 bases, leaving 11 bases between them. The CDR3 is 15 residues long. The CDR3 sequence is CASSPDGASNQPQHF. The CDR3 DNA sequence: TGCGCCAGCAGCCCCGATGGGGCTAGCAATCAGCCCCAGCATTTT.

The rearrangement links TRBV9 to TRBJ2-3; no reliable D call. This CDR3 has 13 amino acids. V shed 3 bases and J shed 0 bases, with 5 bases lying between them. Germline CDR1 SGDLS, CDR2 YYNGEE. The CDR3 is CASSDGSTDTQYF. The CDR3 DNA follows: TGTGCCAGCAGCGACGGGAGCACAGATACGCAGTATTTT.

The CDR3 region is CASSLGGNIGSGNTIYF. The CDR3 DNA follows: TGCGCCAGCAGCTTGGGGGGAAACATAGGGTCTGGAAACACCATATATTTT. The chain employs TRBV5-1 and TRBJ1-3; D remains ambiguous. From germline, CDR1 is SGHRS and CDR2 YFSETQ. V lost 0 bases to trimming and J lost 1 base, with 14 bases between them. This CDR3 has 17 residues.

V usage is TRBV9 and J usage is TRBJ1-3; D may be TRBD1 (5 bases). V lost 0 bases to trimming and J lost 4 bases, with 14 bases between them. Germline CDR1 and CDR2: SGDLS and YYNGEE. The CDR3 extends over 16 amino acids. DNA for the CDR3: TGTGCCAGCAGCGTAGGGTGGGGCGCTGCGGGAAACACCATATATTTT. It encodes CASSVGWGAAGNTIYF.

The CDR3 loop is CASSPTGPGRQPQHF. The CDR3 DNA reads TGTGCCAGCTCACCAACCGGGCCCGGCCGTCAGCCCCAGCATTTT. The chain combines TRBV18 with TRBJ1-5; D is unclear. This CDR3 is built from 15 residues. V was shortened by 2 bases and J by 6 bases, with 14 bases between the two germline ends. Per germline, CDR1 KGHSH and CDR2 LQKENI.

The chain links TRBV10-3 to TRBJ2-7; 7 bases are a match to TRBD2. The CDR3 has 14 amino acids. CDR1 and CDR2 (germline): ENHRY, SYGVKD. Trimming cost V 3 bases and J 2 bases; bases outside gene matches: 4. CDR3 residues: CAISERGRAYEQYF. DNA of the CDR3: TGTGCCATCAGTGAACGAGGGAGGGCCTACGAGCAGTACTTC.

V is TRBV5-6 and J is TRBJ1-2, with a weak D call TRBD1 (5 bases). The CDR3 contains 15 residues. In germline, CDR1 is SGHDT, CDR2 YYEEEE. V dropped 4 bases and J dropped 4 bases, with 17 bases sitting between them. CDR3 sequence reads: CASSRRGGTFYGYTF. In nucleotides, the CDR3 is TGTGCCAGCAGCCGACGCGGGGGGACCTTCTATGGCTACACCTTC. Full variable domain (remainder filled in from reference TRBV5-6 and TRBJ1-2): DAGVTQSPTHLIKTRGQQVTLRCSPKSGHDTVSWYQQALGQGPQFIFQYYEEEERQRGNFPDRFSGHQFPNYSSELNVNALLLGDSALYLCASSRRGGTFYGYTFGSGTRLTVV.

The V and J genes are TRBV7-3 and TRBJ2-5; D could derive from TRBD1 or TRBD2 (5 bases each). The CDR3 is made up of 15 amino acids. V shed 0 bases and J shed 4 bases, with 12 bases lying between them. Germline assignment: CDR1 SGHTA and CDR2 FQGTGA. CDR3 residues: CASSLTGVGGETQYF. The CDR3 DNA reads as TGTGCCAGCAGCTTAACGGGGGTAGGAGGAGAGACCCAGTACTTC.

The chain links TRBV5-1 to TRBJ1-6; no firm D call. Trimming took 0 bases from V and 8 from J, leaving 12 bases between them. Germline V gives CDR1 SGHRS, CDR2 YFSETQ. This CDR3 contains 15 residues. This chain's CDR3 is CASSLALHGYSPLHF. As DNA, the CDR3 is TGCGCCAGCAGCTTGGCCCTCCATGGGTATTCACCCCTCCACTTT.

The chain uses TRBV6-6 and TRBJ1-4; no clear D gene. This CDR3 contains 16 residues. The germline V gene has CDR1 MNHNY and CDR2 SVGAGI (reference sequence). V was trimmed by 11 bases and J by 3 bases, leaving 22 bases between them. The CDR3 reads CAGQTVSGAPNEKLFF. DNA for the CDR3: TGTGCCGGCCAAACAGTGTCTGGCGCTCCTAATGAAAAACTGTTTTTT.

V gene TRBV27 combines with J gene TRBJ2-5, with D unresolved. V dropped 0 bases and J dropped 1 base, with 15 bases sitting between them. Germline V gene lookup returns CDR1 MNHEY and CDR2 SMNVEV (reference sequence). This CDR3 contains 17 residues. CDR3 bases: TGTGCCAGCAGTTTATCCCCCCCAGGAGCGCCCCAAGAGACCCAGTACTTC. Translating it yields CASSLSPPGAPQETQYF.

This chain joins TRBV28 and TRBJ1-5, with 8 bases lining up with TRBD1. Germline V CDR1 and CDR2: MDHEN, SYDVKM. V shed 5 bases, J shed 7 bases, and the junction held 7 bases outside the gene matches. This CDR3 is 14 amino acids long. CDR3 sequence: CASSAEGQAQPQHF. Here the CDR3 DNA reads TGTGCCAGCAGTGCGGAGGGACAGGCGCAGCCCCAGCATTTT.

The V gene is TRBV28, the J gene TRBJ1-5, with TRBD1 matching over 7 bases. CDR1 is MDHEN and CDR2 is SYDVKM in the germline V gene. The CDR3 runs to 15 residues. Trimming took 5 bases from V and 3 from J; bases not matched to a gene: 7. DNA for the CDR3: TGTGCCAGCAGTCCTACGACAGGGTACAATCAGCCCCAGCATTTT. This translates into CASSPTTGYNQPQHF. The entire variable domain, with the rest obtained from reference TRBV28 and TRBJ1-5, is as follows: DVKVTQSSRYLVKRTGEKVFLECVQDMDHENMFWYRQDPGLGLRLIYFSYDVKMKEKGDIPEGYSVSREKKERFSLILESASTNQTSMYLCASSPTTGYNQPQHFGDGTRLSIL.

A note on this clone: The sample carries other DNA sequences with the same CDR3. CDR3 sequence (DNA): TGTGCCAGCAGCCCCCCCGAATTACGGGAGACCCAGTACTTC. Protein: CASSPPELRETQYF. The chain is built from TRBV11-2 and TRBJ2-5; D not resolved. Germline-derived CDR1 and CDR2 are SGHAT and FQNNGV. V shed 5 bases and J shed 5 bases, with 15 bases lying between them. This CDR3 spans 14 amino acids. The full variable domain, its missing parts supplied by reference TRBV11-2 and TRBJ2-5, is EAGVAQSPRYKIIEKRQSVAFWCNPISGHATLYWYQQILGQGPKLLIQFQNNGVVDDSQLPKDRFSAERLKGVDSTLKIQPAKLEDSAVYLCASSPPELRETQYFGPGTRLLVL.

The V call is TRBV2, the J call TRBJ1-3, with D possibly being TRBD1 (6 bases). Trimming took off 7 bases at V and 0 bases at J, with 13 bases between the two ends. The CDR3 is 15 amino acids. Germline V gene lookup returns CDR1 SNHLY and CDR2 FYNNEI. The DNA for the CDR3 is TGTGCCAGCACTAGACAGGCCAGCTCTGGAAACACCATATATTTT. Protein: CASTRQASSGNTIYF.

The chain recombines TRBV15 with TRBJ1-3; TRBD1 might be the D (5 bases). The CDR3 spans 13 residues. Germline CDR1 LNHNV, CDR2 YYDKDF (reference sequence). Between the trimmed V and J ends, which lost 1 base and 10 bases, there was a span of 11 bases. The CDR3 region has the DNA TGTGCCACCAGCAGAGGTTTGGGGGTAACCATATATTTT. Protein product: CATSRGLGVTIYF.

V usage is TRBV18 and J usage is TRBJ2-1; possible D gene TRBD1, 6 bases. Looked up from germline, CDR1 is KGHSH and CDR2 is LQKENI. The CDR3 contains 16 residues. With 3 bases removed from V and 8 bases from J, the gap between germline ends came to 20 bases. CDR3: CASSPQRQGQVDEQFF. The CDR3 region has the DNA TGTGCCAGCTCACCTCAACGGCAGGGGCAAGTCGATGAGCAGTTCTTC. Drawing the rest from reference TRBV18 and TRBJ2-1, the complete variable domain is NAGVMQNPRHLVRRRGQEARLRCSPMKGHSHVYWYRQLPEEGLKFMVYLQKENIIDESGMPKERFSAEFPKEGPSILRIQQVVRGDSAAYFCASSPQRQGQVDEQFFGPGTRLTVL.

The chain has TRBV11-2 and TRBJ2-2; TRBD2 matches 8 bases. V lost 6 bases, J lost 3 bases, and 6 bases stayed unmatched. The CDR3 totals 15 residues. Germline V CDR1 and CDR2: SGHAT, FQNNGV. Here the CDR3 reads CASREIAGYTGELFF. In nucleotides, the CDR3 is TGTGCCAGCAGGGAGATAGCGGGGTACACCGGGGAGCTGTTTTTT.

Concerning this clone: Its ends do not fully match the called genes, so a read error is possible. This chain connects TRBV7-3 to TRBJ2-1, with D perhaps TRBD1 or TRBD2 (5 bases each). Germline V gene data show CDR1 as SGHTA and CDR2 as FQGTGA. The length of the CDR3 is 13 residues. DNA for the CDR3: TGTGCCAGCAGCGTAACCCCCTATGAGGGGCTGGTCTTC. The encoded protein is CASSVTPYEGLVF.

In DNA form, the CDR3 reads TGTGCCACCGACACGTCCTCTGGAAACACCATATATTTT. Translated: CATDTSSGNTIYF. This sequence joins TRBV6-1 and TRBJ1-3; no clear D. The ends were cut back, 10 bases at V and 0 bases at J, with 10 bases in the middle. The CDR3 spans 13 residues. Per the germline V gene, CDR1 is MNHNS and CDR2 is SASEGT.

V gene TRBV7-2 combines with J gene TRBJ1-5; D is possibly TRBD1 (5 bases). The V end was cut by 5 bases, the J end by 2 bases, with 13 bases between. The CDR3 has 15 residues. The germline V gene has CDR1 SGHTA and CDR2 FQGNSA. In DNA, the CDR3 is TGTGCCAGCAGCGCCAGGTGGGGCGGCAATCAGCCCCAGCATTTT. Translation: CASSARWGGNQPQHF.